The TCR beta chain described here comes from a study of memory CD4+ T cells and cytomegalovirus serostatus. Study as a whole: Of the healthy Belgian adults, several were CMV seropositive and approximately 24 seronegative. Study-level findings and limits: Suggested: most of the CMV-linked TCR signature lies in CD4+ memory cells. CMV serostatus prediction reached median AUC roughly 0.95, or 0.91 with US-trained model.

Profiled with immunoSEQ multiplex PCR; TCRdb holds only in-frame clones, not every one. This sample yields 55,000 to 65,000 clones, of which more than 70% are seen a single time; about 0.5% belongs to the top ten. V was cut by 6 bases and J by 6 bases, with 24 bases left in between. Germline lookup yields CDR1 MNHEY and CDR2 SMNVEV (reference sequence). There are 17 residues in the CDR3. Single viable CD3+CD4+CD8-CD45RO+ cells were sorted as the memory CD4+ T cells. Serum IgG to CMV pp150, pp28, p38 and p52 defined serostatus. Note on this clone: Its antigen is unidentified.

The sequence came from an adult in good health and CMV-seronegative. Some clones in this sample may be carry-over from other donors' samples. V and J are TRBV27 and TRBJ2-1, with D possibly matching TRBD2 (7 bases). The sequenced sample was memory CD4+ T cells from blood. The CDR3 here is CASSSLGGGFGFNEQFF. CDR3 nucleotide sequence: TGTGCCAGCAGCTCTTTAGGGGGGGGATTCGGGTTCAATGAGCAGTTCTTC.